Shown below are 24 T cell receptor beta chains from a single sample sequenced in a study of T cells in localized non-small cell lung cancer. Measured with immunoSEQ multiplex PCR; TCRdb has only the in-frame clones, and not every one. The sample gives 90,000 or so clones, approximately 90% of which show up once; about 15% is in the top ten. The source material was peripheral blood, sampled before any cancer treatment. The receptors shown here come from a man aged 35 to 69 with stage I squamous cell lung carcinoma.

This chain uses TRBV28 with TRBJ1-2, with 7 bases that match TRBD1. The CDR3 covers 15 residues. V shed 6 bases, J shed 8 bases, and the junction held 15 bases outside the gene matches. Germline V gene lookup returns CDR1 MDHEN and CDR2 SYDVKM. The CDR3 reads CASRRQGRLPSGYTF. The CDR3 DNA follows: TGTGCCAGCAGGCGACAGGGCAGGTTACCCAGCGGCTACACCTTC.

The CDR3 DNA is TGTGCCAGCTCACCCATGACCCTTACTGGCACAGATACGCAGTATTTT. It yields the protein CASSPMTLTGTDTQYF. This chain joins TRBV18 and TRBJ2-3; no definite D call. Germline V gives CDR1 KGHSH, CDR2 LQKENI. Deletions cut 3 bases from V and 1 base from J, with 14 bases between. This CDR3 comprises 16 residues.

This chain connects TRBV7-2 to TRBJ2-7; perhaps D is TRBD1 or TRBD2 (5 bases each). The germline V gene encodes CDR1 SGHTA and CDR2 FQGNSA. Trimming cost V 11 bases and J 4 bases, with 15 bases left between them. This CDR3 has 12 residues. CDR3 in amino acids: CAAGTVPYEQYF. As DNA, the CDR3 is TGTGCCGCAGGGACCGTACCTTACGAGCAGTACTTC.

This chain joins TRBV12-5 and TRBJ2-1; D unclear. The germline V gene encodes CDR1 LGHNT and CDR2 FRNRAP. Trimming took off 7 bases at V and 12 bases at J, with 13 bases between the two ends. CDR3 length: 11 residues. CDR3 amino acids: CASASYDLQFF. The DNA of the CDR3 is TGTGCTAGTGCCTCGTACGATCTGCAGTTCTTC.

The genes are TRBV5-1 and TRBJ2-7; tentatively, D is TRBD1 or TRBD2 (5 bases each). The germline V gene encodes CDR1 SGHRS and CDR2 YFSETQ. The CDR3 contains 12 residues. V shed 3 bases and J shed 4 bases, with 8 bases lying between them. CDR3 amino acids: CASSSEGYEQYF. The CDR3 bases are TGCGCCAGCAGCTCAGAGGGGTACGAGCAGTACTTC.

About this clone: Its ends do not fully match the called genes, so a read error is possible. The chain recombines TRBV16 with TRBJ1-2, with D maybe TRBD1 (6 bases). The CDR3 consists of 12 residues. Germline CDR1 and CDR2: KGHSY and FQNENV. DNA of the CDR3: TGTGCCAGCACCCAACAGGGCTATGGCTACACCTTC. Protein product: CASTQQGYGYTF.

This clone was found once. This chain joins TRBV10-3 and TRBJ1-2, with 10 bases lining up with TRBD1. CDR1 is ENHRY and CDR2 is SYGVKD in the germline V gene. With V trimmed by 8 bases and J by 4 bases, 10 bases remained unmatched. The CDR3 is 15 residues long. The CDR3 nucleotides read TGTGCCATCGGCAAGTTCGACAGGGGGCCCTATGGCTACACCTTC. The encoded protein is CAIGKFDRGPYGYTF.

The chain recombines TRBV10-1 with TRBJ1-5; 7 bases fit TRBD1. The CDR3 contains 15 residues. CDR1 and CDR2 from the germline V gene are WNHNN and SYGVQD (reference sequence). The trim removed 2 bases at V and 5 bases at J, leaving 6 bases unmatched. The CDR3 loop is CASSEDREGHQPQHF. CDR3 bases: TGCGCCAGCAGTGAGGACAGGGAGGGCCATCAGCCCCAGCATTTT.

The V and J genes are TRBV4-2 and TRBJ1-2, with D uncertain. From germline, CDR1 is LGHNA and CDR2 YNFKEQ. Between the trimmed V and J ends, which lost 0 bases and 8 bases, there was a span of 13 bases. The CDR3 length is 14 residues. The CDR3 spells CASSQEKSLWGYTF. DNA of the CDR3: TGTGCCAGCAGCCAAGAAAAGTCTCTTTGGGGCTACACCTTC.

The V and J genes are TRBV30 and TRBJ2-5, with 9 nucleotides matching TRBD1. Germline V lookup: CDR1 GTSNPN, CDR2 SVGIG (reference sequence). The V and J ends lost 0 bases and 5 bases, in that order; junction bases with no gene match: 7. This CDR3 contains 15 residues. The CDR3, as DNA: TGTGCCTGGAGTGTACGGGACAGGGCGGCCGAGACCCAGTACTTC. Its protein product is CAWSVRDRAAETQYF. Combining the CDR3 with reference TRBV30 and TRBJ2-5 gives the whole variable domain SQTIHQWPATLVQPVGSPLSLECTVEGTSNPNLYWYRQAAGRGLQLLFYSVGIGQISSEVPQNLSASRPQDRQFILSSKKLLLSDSGFYLCAWSVRDRAAETQYFGPGTRLLVL.

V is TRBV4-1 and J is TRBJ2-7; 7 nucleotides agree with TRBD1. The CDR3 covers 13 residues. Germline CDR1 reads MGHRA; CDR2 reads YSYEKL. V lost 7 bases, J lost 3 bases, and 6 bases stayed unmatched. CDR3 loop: CASMGTDNYEQYF. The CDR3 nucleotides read TGCGCCAGCATGGGGACAGATAACTACGAGCAGTACTTC.

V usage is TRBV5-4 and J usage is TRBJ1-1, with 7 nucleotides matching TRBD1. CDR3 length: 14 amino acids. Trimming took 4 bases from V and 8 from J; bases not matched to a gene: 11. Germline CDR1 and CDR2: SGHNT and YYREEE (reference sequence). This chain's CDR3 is CASSTGTETLEAFF. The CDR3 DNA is TGTGCCAGCAGCACCGGGACAGAAACCCTAGAAGCTTTCTTT.

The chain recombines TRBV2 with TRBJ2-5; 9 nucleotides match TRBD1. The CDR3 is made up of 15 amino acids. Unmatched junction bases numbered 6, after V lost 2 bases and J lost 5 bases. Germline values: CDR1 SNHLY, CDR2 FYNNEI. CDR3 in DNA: TGTGCCAGCAGTGAACAGGGGACAGGGAGGGAGACCCAGTACTTC. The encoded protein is CASSEQGTGRETQYF.

CDR3: CATSRGLAGTGELFF. As DNA, the CDR3 is TGTGCCACCAGCAGGGGCCTAGCGGGGACCGGGGAGCTGTTTTTT. The gene calls are TRBV15 and TRBJ2-2; TRBD2 matches at 9 bases. The germline CDR1 and CDR2 sequences are LNHNV and YYDKDF (reference sequence). The CDR3 sequence is 15 residues long. Losses at the gene ends were 3 bases for V and 5 bases for J; bases not matched to a gene: 4. The full variable domain, with the rest looked up from reference TRBV15 and TRBJ2-2, is DAMVIQNPRYQVTQFGKPVTLSCSQTLNHNVMYWYQQKSSQAPKLLFHYYDKDFNNEADTPDNFQSRRPNTSFCFLDIRSPGLGDTAMYLCATSRGLAGTGELFFGEGSRLTVL.

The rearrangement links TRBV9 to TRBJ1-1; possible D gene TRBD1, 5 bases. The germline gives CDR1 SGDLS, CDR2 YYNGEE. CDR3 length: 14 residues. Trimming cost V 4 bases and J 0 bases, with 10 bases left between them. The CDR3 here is CASSPLTVNTEAFF. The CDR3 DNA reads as TGTGCCAGCAGCCCGCTGACAGTGAACACTGAAGCTTTCTTT.

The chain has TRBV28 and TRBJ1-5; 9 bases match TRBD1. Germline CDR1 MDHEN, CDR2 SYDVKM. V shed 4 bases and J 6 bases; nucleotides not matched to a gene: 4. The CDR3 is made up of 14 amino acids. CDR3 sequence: CASSSNRGLQPQHF. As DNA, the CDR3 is TGTGCCAGCAGTTCAAACAGGGGGCTTCAGCCCCAGCATTTT. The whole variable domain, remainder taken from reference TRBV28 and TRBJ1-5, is DVKVTQSSRYLVKRTGEKVFLECVQDMDHENMFWYRQDPGLGLRLIYFSYDVKMKEKGDIPEGYSVSREKKERFSLILESASTNQTSMYLCASSSNRGLQPQHFGDGTRLSIL.

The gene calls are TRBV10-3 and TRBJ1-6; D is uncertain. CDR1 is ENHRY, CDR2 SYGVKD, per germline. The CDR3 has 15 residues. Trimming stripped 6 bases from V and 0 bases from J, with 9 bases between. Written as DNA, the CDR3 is TGTGCCATCAGGTCGGGAGGCTCCTATAATTCACCCCTCCACTTT. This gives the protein CAIRSGGSYNSPLHF.

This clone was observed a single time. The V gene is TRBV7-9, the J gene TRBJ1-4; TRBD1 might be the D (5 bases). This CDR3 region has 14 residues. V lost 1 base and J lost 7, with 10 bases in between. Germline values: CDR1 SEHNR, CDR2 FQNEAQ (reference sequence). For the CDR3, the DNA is TGTGCCAGCAGCTTAGGAGGGACGGGTGAAAAACTGTTTTTT. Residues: CASSLGGTGEKLFF.

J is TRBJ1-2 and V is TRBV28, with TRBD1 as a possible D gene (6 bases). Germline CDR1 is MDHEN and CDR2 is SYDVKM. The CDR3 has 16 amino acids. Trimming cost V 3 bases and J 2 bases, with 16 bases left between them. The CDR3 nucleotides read TGTGCCAGCAGTTTGCGCTTTACAGGGTCAAACTATGGCTACACCTTC. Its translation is CASSLRFTGSNYGYTF.

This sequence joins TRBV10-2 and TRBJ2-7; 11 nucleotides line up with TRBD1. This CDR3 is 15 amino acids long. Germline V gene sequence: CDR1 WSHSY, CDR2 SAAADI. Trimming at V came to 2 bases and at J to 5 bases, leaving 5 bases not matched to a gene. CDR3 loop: CASSERDRGEDEQYF. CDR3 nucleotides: TGCGCCAGCAGTGAGCGGGACAGGGGGGAGGACGAGCAGTACTTC.

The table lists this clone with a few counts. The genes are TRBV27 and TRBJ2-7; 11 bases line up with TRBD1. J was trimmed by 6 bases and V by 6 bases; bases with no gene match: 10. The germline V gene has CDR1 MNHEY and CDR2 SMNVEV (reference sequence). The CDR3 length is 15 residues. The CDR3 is CASSPEGDRGFEQYF. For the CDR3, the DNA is TGTGCCAGCAGCCCGGAAGGGGACAGGGGGTTCGAGCAGTACTTC.

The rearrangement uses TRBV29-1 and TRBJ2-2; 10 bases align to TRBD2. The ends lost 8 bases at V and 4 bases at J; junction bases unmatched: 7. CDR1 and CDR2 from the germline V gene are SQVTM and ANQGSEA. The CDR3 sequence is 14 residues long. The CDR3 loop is CSSTGTSATGELFF. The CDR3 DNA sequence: TGCAGCTCTACCGGGACTAGCGCCACCGGGGAGCTGTTTTTT.

CDR3 amino acids: CASSQGQERQPQHF. The DNA for the CDR3 is TGTGCCAGCTCTCAAGGACAGGAGCGTCAGCCCCAGCATTTT. The chain combines TRBV18 with TRBJ1-5; 7 bases align to TRBD1. The CDR3 runs to 14 residues. The germline gives CDR1 KGHSH, CDR2 LQKENI. The J segment lost 6 bases and the V segment lost 6 bases, leaving 8 bases of the junction unmatched.

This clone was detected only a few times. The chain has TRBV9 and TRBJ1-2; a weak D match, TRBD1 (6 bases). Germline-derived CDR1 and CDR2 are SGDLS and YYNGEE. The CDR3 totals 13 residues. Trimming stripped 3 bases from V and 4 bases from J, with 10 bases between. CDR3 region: CASSAGQTYGYTF. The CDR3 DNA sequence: TGTGCCAGCAGCGCAGGACAGACCTATGGCTACACCTTC.